This T cell receptor (beta chain) was obtained from a study of OX40 agonist ivuxolimab in advanced cancers. Study as a whole: Patients were dosed intravenously with ivuxolimab at 0.01 to 10 mg/kg every 2 weeks. General study points: Antigen specificity of clonally expanded peripheral T cells was not established.

Exclusion of a patient followed from autoimmune disease history or systemic immunosuppression. The assay was immunoSEQ multiplex PCR, and TCRdb's table has in-frame clones only and misses some. The sample includes more than 35,000 clones, roughly four fifths seen only once; the top ten take 15% to 20%. Of note for this clone: Its antigen is not identified.

This receptor was taken from an adult with an advanced solid tumor such as melanoma, head and neck, liver or kidney cancer. Sample: CD4+ or CD8+ T cells sorted from blood, taken in a trial of the OX40 agonist ivuxolimab.

The CDR3 sequence is CASSLGGRETQYF. The DNA of the CDR3 is TGTGCCAGCAGCTTAGGGGGTCGAGAGACCCAGTACTTC. The chain employs TRBV11-2 and TRBJ2-5; the D is unclear. CDR1 and CDR2 from the germline V gene are SGHAT and FQNNGV. The CDR3 has 13 residues. V dropped 1 base and J dropped 4 bases, with 7 bases sitting between them.